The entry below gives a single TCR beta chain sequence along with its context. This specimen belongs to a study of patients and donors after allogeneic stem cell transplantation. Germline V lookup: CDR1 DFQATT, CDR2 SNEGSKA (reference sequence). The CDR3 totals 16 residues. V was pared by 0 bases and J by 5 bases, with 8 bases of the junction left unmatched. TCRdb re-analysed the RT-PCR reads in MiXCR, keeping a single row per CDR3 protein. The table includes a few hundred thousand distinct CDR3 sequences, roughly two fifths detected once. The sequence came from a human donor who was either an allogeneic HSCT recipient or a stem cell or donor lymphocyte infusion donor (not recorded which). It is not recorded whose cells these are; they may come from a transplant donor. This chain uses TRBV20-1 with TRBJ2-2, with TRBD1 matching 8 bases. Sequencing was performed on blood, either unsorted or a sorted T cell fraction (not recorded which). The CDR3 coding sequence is TGCAGTGCTAGAGACCCCTCCGGACAGGGAACCGGGGAGCTGTTTTTT. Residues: CSARDPSGQGTGELFF.